This T cell receptor beta chain was captured by sequencing in a study of T cells in Graves' hyperthyroidism and ophthalmopathy. In this sample, this clonotype turned up many times. The antigen is unknown. RNA transcripts gave rise to amplified TCR beta CDR3 regions. The HTBI primer set was used in a first-round RT-PCR of the TCR CDR3. Via MiXCR, TCRdb re-called the multiplex PCR reads, giving one row per CDR3 protein. The sample comprises fewer than 750,000 distinct CDR3 sequences, roughly 14% of which are singletons, and roughly 4.3% rests with the top ten. Ophthalmopathy patients had moderate-to-severe active disease, CAS ≥3, NOSPECS ≥4, and disease duration under 3 months. PBMCs were obtained from roughly 10 ml fresh peripheral blood. Notes on the study in general: A model built on 13 V-J features separated ophthalmopathy from stable hyperthyroidism.

Germline loops: CDR1 LNHDA, CDR2 SQIVND (reference sequence). V was pared by 10 bases and J by 1 base, with 11 bases between. This CDR3 is built from 14 residues. The gene calls are TRBV19 and TRBJ2-6; D is possibly TRBD1 or TRBD2 (5 bases each). The sequence derives from a woman aged 40 to 55 with Graves' ophthalmopathy. Sequences were obtained from blood. The CDR3 loop reads CATVEGSGANVLTF. The CDR3 DNA sequence: TGTGCCACCGTTGAGGGGTCTGGGGCCAACGTCCTGACTTTC.